Included here is one T cell receptor beta chain sequence, with context. V lost 0 bases and J lost 8, with 11 bases in between. The CDR3 covers 15 residues. Germline V CDR1 and CDR2: MNHEY, SVGAGI. This entry belongs to a study of blood T cell repertoires in COVID-19. Sequencing used immunoSEQ multiplex PCR; TCRdb keeps in-frame clones, though not all of them. The repertoire has 80,000 to 100,000 clones, about nine tenths of them found once; the top ten carry 1.5% to 2%. The chain employs TRBV6-5 and TRBJ1-6, with TRBD1 as a possible D gene (5 bases). The source material was peripheral blood. The sequence came from a man aged 60-69 years with acute or convalescent COVID-19. As DNA, the CDR3 is TGTGCCAGCAGTTACTCGGGGCTCTGGGATTCACCCCTCCACTTT. This gives the protein CASSYSGLWDSPLHF.